The clone carrying this TCR beta chain was observed many times. Its antigen remains unknown. TCR beta CDR3 region amplification was performed from RNA transcripts. The HTBI primer set drove a first-round RT-PCR of the TCR CDR3. Each CDR3 protein is one row after TCRdb ran MiXCR on the multiplex PCR reads. The table records approximately 200,000 distinct CDR3 sequences, about a sixth of them present only once. These data belong to a study of T cells in Graves' hyperthyroidism and ophthalmopathy. The study's findings and limits: Blood also contained most expanded thyroid clonotypes above 0.001.

An absence of ophthalmopathy progression within 18 months meant stable Graves' hyperthyroidism. Newly diagnosed hyperthyroidism patients aged 18 to 65 years had disease lasting under 2 months. Each diagnosis was grounded in clinical symptoms, serum thyroxine and TRAb, thyroid ultrasound, and orbital computed tomography. Losses at the gene ends were 0 bases for V and 2 bases for J; bases not matched to a gene: 14. The CDR3 is made up of 19 amino acids. Germline-derived CDR1 and CDR2 are LGHDT and YNNKEL (reference sequence). This TCR was sampled from a man aged 35-49 years with Graves' hyperthyroidism. The chain employs TRBV3-1 and TRBJ2-5, with 8 bases matching TRBD1. Sequenced material: blood. CDR3 bases: TGTGCCAGCAGCCAAGATGCAGCAGGGGGCGCAGGATATCAAGAGACCCAGTACTTC. Its translation is CASSQDAAGGAGYQETQYF.